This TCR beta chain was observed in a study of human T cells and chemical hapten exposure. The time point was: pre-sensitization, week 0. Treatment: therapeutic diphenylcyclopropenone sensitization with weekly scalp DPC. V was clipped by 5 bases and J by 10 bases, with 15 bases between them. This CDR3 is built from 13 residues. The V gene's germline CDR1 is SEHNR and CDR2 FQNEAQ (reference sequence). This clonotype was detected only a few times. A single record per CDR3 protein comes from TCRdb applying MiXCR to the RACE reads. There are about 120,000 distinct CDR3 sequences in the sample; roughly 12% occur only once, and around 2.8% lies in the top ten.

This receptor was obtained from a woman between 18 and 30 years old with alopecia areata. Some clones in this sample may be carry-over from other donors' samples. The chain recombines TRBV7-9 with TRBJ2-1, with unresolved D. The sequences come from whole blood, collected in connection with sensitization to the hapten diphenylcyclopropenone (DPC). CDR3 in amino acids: CASSRTGQKEQFF. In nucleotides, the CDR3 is TGTGCCAGCAGCAGGACCGGGCAGAAGGAGCAGTTCTTC.